The clone carrying this T cell receptor (beta chain) has only a few counts. What it recognizes is unknown. A sample-barcoded 5' primer and a J-beta primer mix were used in a second PCR of roughly 7 to 12 cycles. TCRdb recomputed calls from the 5' RACE reads with MiXCR, one row per CDR3 protein. The data show 700,000 to 1,000,000 distinct CDR3 sequences, with roughly 44% seen just once and approximately 19% held by the top ten. The sample belongs to a study of blood T cells in healthy people across ages. Germline V gene lookup returns CDR1 SNHLY and CDR2 FYNNEI. The CDR3 is made up of 14 amino acids. J was trimmed by 8 bases and V by 1 base; bases with no gene match: 3. Study-wide points: Measured against age, TCR beta diversity per million T cells decreased in a roughly linear manner. Diversity estimates from one million T cells were considered underestimates.

Sequencing used blood. The sequence came from a man aged 60-69 years in good health. The genes are TRBV2 and TRBJ2-4; 9 bases map to TRBD2. The CDR3 DNA reads as TGTGCCAGCAGTGAAGGCGGGAGGGTAGACATTCAGTACTTC. Translating gives CASSEGGRVDIQYF.